This T cell receptor beta chain was sequenced during a study of glioma-infiltrating T cells. Amplification of TCR alpha and beta CDR3 regions from RNA used iRepertoire nested multiplex PCR. Tissue mRNA or PBMC total RNA, about 90-450 ng, went into one-step reverse transcription and amplification. TCRdb processed the multiplex PCR reads anew with MiXCR; each CDR3 protein has one entry. The table has about 130,000 distinct CDR3 sequences, approximately 24% seen once. Trimming left V 6 bases short and J 0 bases short, with 14 bases between. The CDR3 is 15 amino acids. The germline V gene encodes CDR1 MNHEY and CDR2 SMNVEV (reference sequence). Overall study results and limits: Gliomas, especially low-grade, showed above-expected tissue-blood divergence; non-neoplastic patients showed below. Tissue and blood shared very few CDR3 sequences.

This clonotype was counted many times. Its antigen is currently unknown. The clonotype comes from a human donor with low-grade glioma or glioblastoma, undergoing nonglioma brain surgery, or in good health (not recorded which). V is TRBV27 and J is TRBJ2-5, with a possible D match to TRBD1 (6 bases). The specimen sequenced was glioma tissue, nonneoplastic brain tissue, or PBMCs (not recorded which). CDR3 bases: TGTGCCAGCAGGCGGTCCACAGGGTACCAAGAGACCCAGTACTTC. Translation: CASRRSTGYQETQYF.